What follows is one T cell receptor (beta chain) and its context. The target antigen is unknown. The record originates from a study of blood T cells in healthy people across ages. Broader study findings: Diversity figures derived from one million T cells were judged to underestimate the true value.

With a J-beta primer mix and a sample-barcoded 5' primer, a second PCR ran about 7 to 11 cycles. TCRdb itself ran the 5' RACE reads through MiXCR, one entry per CDR3 protein. The table has about 690,000 distinct CDR3 sequences, 40% to 45% seen once. The sequencing input was blood. The sequence derives from an older man in good health.

The CDR3 reads CASSGTANTEAFF. In nucleotides, the CDR3 is TGTGCCAGCAGCGGGACGGCTAACACTGAAGCTTTCTTT. The V gene is TRBV7-9, the J gene TRBJ1-1, with a weak D call TRBD1 (5 bases). The CDR3 has 13 residues. Trimming took off 5 bases at V and 2 bases at J, with 9 bases between the two ends. The germline V gene has CDR1 SEHNR and CDR2 FQNEAQ (reference sequence).